Each of the 12 T cell receptor beta chains below was sequenced from the same sample in a study of cytomegalovirus exposure and HLA in healthy donors. Generated by immunoSEQ multiplex PCR, the TCRdb table keeps only in-frame clones and is missing some. The sample includes over 55,000 clones, 90% of them seen just once. Sequencing was carried out using PBMCs. The receptors stem from a man aged 18 to 29 in good health and CMV-seronegative.

CDR3 region: CASSQVGLAGGVYF. DNA for the CDR3: TGCGCCAGCAGCCAAGTGGGTCTAGCGGGAGGGGTGTACTTC. This chain connects TRBV4-1 to TRBJ2-4, with 12 bases matching TRBD2. In germline, CDR1 is MGHRA, CDR2 YSYEKL. CDR3 length equals 14 residues. After removal of 1 base from V and 15 bases from J, the junction contained 7 bases not matched to a gene.

The chain employs TRBV27 and TRBJ2-1; TRBD1 agrees at 8 bases. The V segment lost 3 bases and the J segment 10 bases; nucleotides outside the gene matches: 5. Germline V gene sequence: CDR1 MNHEY, CDR2 SMNVEV (reference sequence). The CDR3 sequence is 13 residues long. The CDR3 spells CASSFLDRVEQFF. The CDR3 nucleotides are TGTGCCAGCAGTTTCCTGGACAGGGTGGAGCAGTTCTTC.

The chain links TRBV13 to TRBJ2-4; a possible D gene is TRBD2 (5 bases). Germline CDR1 reads PRHDT; CDR2 reads FYEKMQ (reference sequence). Deletions cut 0 bases from V and 11 bases from J, with 11 bases between. CDR3 length equals 13 residues. CDR3 region: CASSLGDYPFQYF. DNA for the CDR3: TGTGCCAGCAGCTTAGGAGACTACCCTTTTCAGTACTTC. Full variable domain (rest looked up from reference TRBV13 and TRBJ2-4): AAGVIQSPRHLIKEKRETATLKCYPIPRHDTVYWYQQGPGQDPQFLISFYEKMQSDKGSIPDRFSAQQFSDYHSELNMSSLELGDSALYFCASSLGDYPFQYFGAGTRLSVL.

This clone turned up a few times. The genes are TRBV6-5 and TRBJ2-7, with D tentatively TRBD1 (6 bases). Germline V CDR1 and CDR2: MNHEY, SVGAGI. The V gene lost 5 bases and the J gene lost 3 bases, with 17 bases spanning the gap. This CDR3 is built from 15 residues. Here the CDR3 reads CASSRNLGQNYEQYF. In DNA form, the CDR3 reads TGTGCCAGCAGTCGTAACTTGGGACAAAACTACGAGCAGTACTTC.

The chain is built from TRBV15 and TRBJ1-1; D may be TRBD1 (5 bases). V was clipped by 0 bases and J by 3 bases, with 11 bases between them. Germline CDR1 reads LNHNV; CDR2 reads YYDKDF (reference sequence). CDR3 length: 15 residues. The CDR3 bases are TGTGCCACCAGCAGAGATTGGGGGGGGGACACTGAAGCTTTCTTT. Its protein product is CATSRDWGGDTEAFF. Supplemented by reference TRBV15 and TRBJ1-1, the full variable domain reads DAMVIQNPRYQVTQFGKPVTLSCSQTLNHNVMYWYQQKSSQAPKLLFHYYDKDFNNEADTPDNFQSRRPNTSFCFLDIRSPGLGDTAMYLCATSRDWGGDTEAFFGQGTRLTVV.

The V and J genes are TRBV5-6 and TRBJ1-4, with TRBD1 as a possible D gene (5 bases). This CDR3 comprises 14 residues. V shed 5 bases and J shed 6 bases, with 14 bases lying between them. From germline, CDR1 is SGHDT and CDR2 YYEEEE. The CDR3 here is CASSTGTSDEKLFF. The CDR3 DNA is TGTGCCAGCAGTACCGGGACTTCGGATGAAAAACTGTTTTTT. The variable domain in full, with the rest retrieved from reference TRBV5-6 and TRBJ1-4, is DAGVTQSPTHLIKTRGQQVTLRCSPKSGHDTVSWYQQALGQGPQFIFQYYEEEERQRGNFPDRFSGHQFPNYSSELNVNALLLGDSALYLCASSTGTSDEKLFFGSGTQLSVL.

The genes are TRBV7-9 and TRBJ1-2, with a tentative D call TRBD1 (5 bases). The CDR3 has 13 amino acids. Germline CDR1 SEHNR, CDR2 FQNEAQ (reference sequence). Trimming pared 2 bases from V and 6 bases from J, leaving 10 bases between. CDR3 nucleotide sequence: TGTGCCAGCAGCTTAACTGGAGGGGATGGCTACACCTTC. Its translation is CASSLTGGDGYTF.

The J gene is TRBJ2-7, the V gene TRBV6-1, with D perhaps matching TRBD1 (5 bases). The germline V and J ends were trimmed by 1 base and 5 bases, with 15 bases remaining between them. CDR1 and CDR2 (germline): MNHNS, SASEGT. The CDR3 runs 15 residues. CDR3 protein: CASSEEPVWGDEQYF. In DNA, the CDR3 is TGTGCCAGCAGTGAAGAGCCGGTGTGGGGCGACGAGCAGTACTTC.

V and J are TRBV19 and TRBJ1-5; tentative D call: TRBD1 (5 bases). The CDR3 length is 14 residues. Trimming took 3 bases from V and 3 from J, leaving 9 bases between them. In germline, CDR1 is LNHDA, CDR2 SQIVND (reference sequence). CDR3 region: CASSMRQTNQPQHF. The CDR3 DNA reads as TGTGCCAGTAGTATGAGACAGACCAATCAGCCCCAGCATTTT.

The rearrangement links TRBV5-4 to TRBJ1-2, with 9 bases aligning to TRBD1. The CDR3 totals 16 residues. Germline V CDR1 and CDR2: SGHNT, YYREEE (reference sequence). After removal of 1 base from V and 3 bases from J, the junction contained 7 bases not matched to a gene. CDR3 protein: CASSLTTGGIDYGYTF. In DNA, the CDR3 is TGTGCCAGCAGCTTGACAACAGGGGGCATCGACTATGGCTACACCTTC.

This chain joins TRBV6-1 and TRBJ2-2; D uncertain. CDR3 length equals 14 residues. V gave up 5 bases and J gave up 0 bases, with 7 bases separating them. From germline, CDR1 is MNHNS and CDR2 SASEGT. The CDR3 reads CASSLPANTGELFF. In DNA, the CDR3 is TGTGCCAGCAGTCTTCCCGCGAACACCGGGGAGCTGTTTTTT.

The chain recombines TRBV6-5 with TRBJ2-3, with 11 bases aligning to TRBD2. The CDR3 has 14 amino acids. Germline assignment: CDR1 MNHEY and CDR2 SVGAGI. The trim removed 10 bases at V and 10 bases at J, leaving 13 bases unmatched. The CDR3 reads CATETSGKKRAQYF. The CDR3, as DNA: TGTGCCACCGAGACTAGCGGGAAAAAGAGGGCGCAGTATTTT.